The 22 T cell receptor beta chains below were found in one sample sequenced in a study of regulatory T cells in long-lasting Graves disease. Arm-PCR of CDR3 regions and iRepertoire HTBI primers were used to build TCR beta libraries. TCRdb re-analysed the multiplex PCR reads in MiXCR, keeping a single row per CDR3 protein. The sample holds 530,000 or so distinct CDR3 sequences, less than 15% seen once. The sample's time point: newly diagnosed GD, antithyroid drugs for less than 3 months. With RNA extracted from PBMCs as input, the TCR library was made. These same records also appear under a second study, on T cells in Graves' hyperthyroidism and ophthalmopathy.

The sample in question was peripheral blood mononuclear cells (PBMCs), obtained at new diagnosis, from a patient treated with antithyroid drugs. The receptors shown here come from a man aged 30 to 39 with Graves disease.

This clonotype was counted ten times or more. This rearrangement joins TRBV7-2 to TRBJ2-7; 7 nucleotides match TRBD1. The V gene end was trimmed by 3 bases and the J gene end by 0 bases; junction bases not matched to a gene: 5. CDR1 and CDR2 (germline): SGHTA, FQGNSA. The CDR3 is 15 amino acids. The CDR3 sequence is CASSFDRATSYEQYF. The CDR3 nucleotides are TGTGCCAGCAGCTTTGACAGGGCAACCTCCTACGAGCAGTACTTC.

This clonotype was recorded at least ten times. This chain joins TRBV28 and TRBJ2-7, with D hard to call. Per germline, CDR1 MDHEN and CDR2 SYDVKM. The length of the CDR3 is 16 residues. V was pared by 3 bases and J by 0 bases, with 15 bases between. The CDR3 coding sequence is TGTGCCAGCAGTTTTTACTCTTTTGGTGCCTCCTACGAGCAGTACTTC. Its protein product is CASSFYSFGASYEQYF.

This clonotype was found many times. This chain links TRBV12-3 or TRBV12-4 with TRBJ2-6; D is unclear. Trimming took 4 bases from V and 0 from J, leaving 10 bases between them. The CDR3 is made up of 16 amino acids. CDR3 coding DNA: TGTGCCAGCAGTTCGTCTAGGGACTCTGGGGCCAACGTCCTGACTTTC. Translating gives CASSSSRDSGANVLTF.

This clonotype was seen more than once but under ten times. The chain has TRBV9 and TRBJ1-4; D is ambiguous. From germline, CDR1 is SGDLS and CDR2 YYNGEE. CDR3 size: 15 residues. V was pared by 3 bases and J by 7 bases, with 16 bases between. CDR3 sequence (DNA): TGTGCCAGCAGCGGTCAAGCAAAGGGCCGTGAAAAACTGTTTTTT. Residues: CASSGQAKGREKLFF.

J is TRBJ2-6 and V is TRBV6-5; possibly TRBD2 for D (7 bases). V was cut by 0 bases and J by 13 bases, with 10 bases left in between. CDR3 size: 13 residues. Germline V CDR1 and CDR2: MNHEY, SVGAGI. The CDR3 nucleotides read TGTGCCAGCAGTTACTCGAGGGGGGGAGTCCTGACTTTC. Translated: CASSYSRGGVLTF.

This sequence joins TRBV4-2 and TRBJ2-4; maybe TRBD2 (6 bases). Germline V gene data show CDR1 as LGHNA and CDR2 as YNFKEQ. V lost 0 bases to trimming and J lost 1 base, with 7 bases between them. This CDR3 is built from 15 residues. The CDR3 here is CASSQEGTAKNIQYF. CDR3 in DNA: TGTGCCAGCAGCCAAGAGGGGACTGCCAAAAACATTCAGTACTTC.

This clonotype was counted many times. The chain is built from TRBV27 and TRBJ1-1; D call uncertain. The CDR3 spans 13 residues. Trimming took 3 bases from V and 3 from J, leaving 8 bases between them. CDR1 MNHEY and CDR2 SMNVEV come from the germline V gene (reference sequence). CDR3 coding DNA: TGTGCCAGCAGTTTCCTTGCTTACACTGAAGCTTTCTTT. Amino acid sequence: CASSFLAYTEAFF.

The gene calls are TRBV27 and TRBJ2-5, with 7 bases that match TRBD1. With 4 bases clipped from V and 2 bases from J, the junction kept 4 bases outside the gene matches. This CDR3 has 14 residues. Per germline, CDR1 MNHEY and CDR2 SMNVEV (reference sequence). The CDR3, as DNA: TGTGCCAGCAGTTCCGGGGACAGACAAGAGACCCAGTACTTC. Translated, it gives CASSSGDRQETQYF.

As concerns this clonotype: A read error may produce the germline difference seen at one junction end. The J gene is TRBJ2-1, the V gene TRBV6-2 or TRBV6-3; 14 bases fit TRBD2. Germline V gene sequence: CDR1 MNHEY, CDR2 SVGEGT. This CDR3 is 16 amino acids long. The CDR3 DNA sequence: TGTGCCAGCAGCTGGGGGACTAGCGGGAGATTTGGTGAGCAGCTCTTC. This sequence encodes CASSWGTSGRFGEQLF.

For this clonotype: This may arise from a read error, as a much more abundant clone is one base away. V gene TRBV12-3 or TRBV12-4 combines with J gene TRBJ1-6; D not certain. This CDR3 region has 13 residues. The DNA of the CDR3 is TGTGCCAGCAGTTTATTTGGGGATTCACCCCTCCGCTTT. It encodes CASSLFGDSPLRF.

This clonotype was counted many times. The J gene is TRBJ2-7, the V gene TRBV6-2 or TRBV6-3; 10 nucleotides align to TRBD2. The CDR3 is made up of 15 amino acids. From germline, CDR1 is MNHEY and CDR2 SVGEGT. V trimming: 4 bases; J trimming: 5 bases; junction bases outside the gene matches: 8. CDR3 coding DNA: TGTGCCAGCAGTTCCGGACCGGGACTAGCGAACGAGCAGTACTTC. It translates to CASSSGPGLANEQYF.

The chain joins TRBV29-1 to TRBJ2-5; 7 nucleotides align to TRBD2. The germline V gene encodes CDR1 SQVTM and CDR2 ANQGSEA. V was clipped by 8 bases and J by 1 base; unmatched bases: 7. The CDR3 is made up of 13 amino acids. The CDR3 bases are TGCAGCCTCCTGGGGAGGGGCCAAGAGACCCAGTACTTC. Translating it yields CSLLGRGQETQYF.

The chain has TRBV11-2 and TRBJ2-7; 8 bases agree with TRBD1. Germline CDR1 reads SGHAT; CDR2 reads FQNNGV. J gave up 5 bases and V 1 base, and 7 bases lay outside the gene matches. This CDR3 is built from 15 residues. In DNA form, the CDR3 reads TGTGCCAGCAGCTTAGGCACAGGGGGGTTCGACGAGCAGTACTTC. Protein sequence: CASSLGTGGFDEQYF.

This clonotype was observed at least ten times. The genes are TRBV2 and TRBJ2-1; possible D gene TRBD2, 6 bases. V was shortened by 4 bases and J by 2 bases, with 15 bases between the two germline ends. Germline-derived CDR1 and CDR2 are SNHLY and FYNNEI. The CDR3 spans 16 residues. CDR3 loop: CASSASSGLTYNEQFF. The CDR3 nucleotides read TGTGCCAGCAGTGCGTCCAGCGGGTTAACCTACAATGAGCAGTTCTTC. The whole variable domain, filled in from reference TRBV2 and TRBJ2-1, reads EPEVTQTPSHQVTQMGQEVILRCVPISNHLYFYWYRQILGQKVEFLVSFYNNEISEKSEIFDDQFSVERPDGSNFTLKIRSTKLEDSAMYFCASSASSGLTYNEQFFGPGTRLTVL.

This clonotype was counted only a few times. One end of the junction is discordant with germline, which a read error may explain. The chain combines TRBV6-5 with TRBJ2-3; TRBD2 matches 13 bases. The germline gives CDR1 MNHEY, CDR2 SVGAGI. The CDR3 totals 17 residues. The CDR3 DNA reads TGTGCCACCAGTTCCTTCGGACTAGCGGGAGCTACAGATACGCAGTATTTT. Its protein is CATSSFGLAGATDTQYF.

This clonotype was observed at least ten times. Here the CDR3 DNA reads TGTGCCAGCAGACCTACTAGCGGGAGTTCCCACGAGCAGTACTTC. Translation: CASRPTSGSSHEQYF. V and J are TRBV2 and TRBJ2-7, with 11 bases that match TRBD2. Trimming removed 6 bases from V and 5 bases from J; junction bases left unmatched: 9. The germline gives CDR1 SNHLY, CDR2 FYNNEI. The CDR3 spans 15 residues.

This clonotype occurred many times. V and J are TRBV12-3 or TRBV12-4 and TRBJ1-1; D is ambiguous. The CDR3 spans 14 residues. Between the trimmed V and J ends, which lost 5 bases and 0 bases, there was a span of 10 bases. CDR3 sequence: CASSKNSLNTEAFF. Here the CDR3 DNA reads TGTGCCAGCAGTAAAAACAGTCTGAACACTGAAGCTTTCTTT.

This chain uses TRBV19 with TRBJ1-2; no firm D call. Trimming shortened V by 1 base and J by 5 bases, and 11 bases separated the two germline ends. The CDR3 has 14 amino acids. CDR1 and CDR2 from the germline V gene are LNHDA and SQIVND (reference sequence). CDR3 in DNA: TGTGCCAGTAGTATAGTGGCATCCTCTTATGGCTACACCTTC. This gives the protein CASSIVASSYGYTF. Drawing the rest from reference TRBV19 and TRBJ1-2, the complete variable domain is DGGITQSPKYLFRKEGQNVTLSCEQNLNHDAMYWYRQDPGQGLRLIYYSQIVNDFQKGDIAEGYSVSREKKESFPLTVTSAQKNPTAFYLCASSIVASSYGYTFGSGTRLTVV.

The V gene is TRBV20-1, the J gene TRBJ2-7; TRBD2 matches 10 bases. Losses at the gene ends were 3 bases for V and 3 bases for J; bases not matched to a gene: 11. This CDR3 is 16 amino acids long. Per germline, CDR1 DFQATT and CDR2 SNEGSKA (reference sequence). Here the CDR3 reads CSARSLPGTSDYEQYF. CDR3 bases: TGCAGTGCTAGGTCGTTACCCGGGACTAGCGACTACGAGCAGTACTTC.

Concerning this clonotype itself: This may be a read error: a much more frequent sequence differs by one nucleotide. The V gene is TRBV20-1, the J gene TRBJ2-4, with D possibly being TRBD2 (7 bases). The DNA end is a closer match to TRBJ2-1, so the J assignment may be wrong. CDR1 is DFQATT and CDR2 is SNEGSKA in the germline V gene (reference sequence). The CDR3 sequence is 16 residues long. The CDR3 sequence is CNAHSPGTTKGGEQFF. The CDR3 coding sequence is TGCAATGCCCACTCCCCTGGGACTACCAAAGGGGGTGAGCAGTTCTTC.

V is TRBV18 and J is TRBJ1-1, with unresolved D. CDR3 length: 13 amino acids. In germline, CDR1 is KGHSH, CDR2 LQKENI. Trimming removed 3 bases from V and 6 bases from J, with 11 bases in between. CDR3 loop: CASSPGSLAEAFF. The CDR3 DNA is TGTGCCAGCTCACCTGGGTCACTCGCTGAAGCTTTCTTT.

This clonotype has a count of ten or more. The chain carries TRBV6-5 and TRBJ2-6, with D uncertain. Looked up from germline, CDR1 is MNHEY and CDR2 is SVGAGI. V was clipped by 2 bases and J by 1 base, with 6 bases between them. The CDR3 totals 15 residues. CDR3 sequence: CASSYKGSGANVLTF. In DNA, the CDR3 is TGTGCCAGCAGTTACAAAGGGTCTGGGGCCAACGTCCTGACTTTC.